The 13 T cell receptor beta chains in this list originate from one sample, sequenced in a study of blood T cell repertoires in COVID-19. Produced via immunoSEQ multiplex PCR; TCRdb's table is partial and in-frame only. The sample records 200,000 to 250,000 clones, 65% to 85% being singletons. The sequenced sample was peripheral blood. The receptors come from a woman of 80 years or more with acute or convalescent COVID-19.

This clone was seen just once. The V gene is TRBV27, the J gene TRBJ2-1, with D perhaps matching TRBD2 (6 bases). Germline loops: CDR1 MNHEY, CDR2 SMNVEV (reference sequence). With 0 bases removed from V and 2 bases from J, the gap between germline ends came to 14 bases. This CDR3 contains 17 residues. This CDR3 reads CASSLSVAVLPYNEQFF. CDR3 bases: TGTGCCAGCAGTTTATCGGTAGCGGTCCTCCCCTACAATGAGCAGTTCTTC.

This clone was observed a single time. The chain combines TRBV27 with TRBJ1-5, with 8 bases identical to TRBD1. V gave up 2 bases and J gave up 3 bases; unmatched junction bases: 3. The length of the CDR3 is 15 residues. The germline gives CDR1 MNHEY, CDR2 SMNVEV (reference sequence). Written as DNA, the CDR3 is TGTGCCAGCAGTTTAGCAGGGGGCGTCAATCAGCCCCAGCATTTT. Residues: CASSLAGGVNQPQHF.

This chain's CDR3 is CASSPGLPEQFF. The CDR3 bases are TGTGCCAGCTCACCGGGACTCCCAGAGCAGTTCTTC. V and J are TRBV18 and TRBJ2-1; tentatively, D is TRBD2 (6 bases). Germline loops: CDR1 KGHSH, CDR2 LQKENI. The CDR3 is made up of 12 amino acids. The V gene lost 3 bases and the J gene lost 10 bases, with 10 bases spanning the gap.

The chain links TRBV6-1 to TRBJ2-7; D may be TRBD1 (5 bases). Germline-derived CDR1 and CDR2 are MNHNS and SASEGT. Trimming took 3 bases from V and 1 from J, leaving 13 bases between them. The CDR3 runs 15 residues. In nucleotides, the CDR3 is TGTGCCAGCAGTGAGAGGCAGGGTCTTTCCTACGAGCAGTACTTC. Its translation is CASSERQGLSYEQYF.

The chain carries TRBV19 and TRBJ1-5, with TRBD1 as a possible D gene (5 bases). Trimming stripped 3 bases from V and 7 bases from J, with 10 bases between. This CDR3 spans 13 amino acids. Germline V lookup: CDR1 LNHDA, CDR2 SQIVND (reference sequence). The CDR3 coding sequence is TGTGCCAGTAGTATGGGAGGGGAACAGCCCCAGCATTTT. Protein sequence: CASSMGGEQPQHF.

The chain carries TRBV28 and TRBJ2-2; possibly TRBD2 for D (6 bases). There are 15 residues in the CDR3. V dropped 6 bases and J dropped 0 bases, with 11 bases sitting between them. The germline CDR1 and CDR2 sequences are MDHEN and SYDVKM. The chain's CDR3 is CASSGRVTNTGELFF. The CDR3 DNA reads TGTGCCAGCAGCGGGAGAGTTACGAACACCGGGGAGCTGTTTTTT. Together with reference TRBV28 and TRBJ2-2, the CDR3 gives the full variable domain: DVKVTQSSRYLVKRTGEKVFLECVQDMDHENMFWYRQDPGLGLRLIYFSYDVKMKEKGDIPEGYSVSREKKERFSLILESASTNQTSMYLCASSGRVTNTGELFFGEGSRLTVL.

The genes are TRBV10-3 and TRBJ1-1; 7 nucleotides match TRBD1. This CDR3 comprises 12 residues. With 9 bases clipped from V and 4 bases from J, the junction kept 5 bases outside the gene matches. Germline CDR1 ENHRY, CDR2 SYGVKD. The CDR3 nucleotides are TGTGCCATTTCGGACAGGCCCACTGAAGCTTTCTTT. It translates to CAISDRPTEAFF.

The chain employs TRBV30 and TRBJ1-5, with D possibly matching TRBD1 (6 bases). V was trimmed by 2 bases and J by 6 bases, leaving 14 bases between them. Germline CDR1 GTSNPN, CDR2 SVGIG (reference sequence). The CDR3 runs to 14 residues. The CDR3 DNA is TGTGCCTGGAGTCTGGGGGGGCAAGGTCAGCCCCAGCATTTT. Its translation is CAWSLGGQGQPQHF.

V is TRBV5-1 and J is TRBJ2-2, with 9 bases lining up with TRBD1. CDR1 and CDR2 from the germline V gene are SGHRS and YFSETQ. V shed 3 bases, J shed 4 bases, and the junction held 7 bases outside the gene matches. The CDR3 covers 16 residues. CDR3 in DNA: TGCGCCAGCAGCTCCCGTAGGACAGGGGCCACCGGGGAGCTGTTTTTT. This encodes CASSSRRTGATGELFF.

The chain uses TRBV24-1 and TRBJ2-3, with 9 bases that match TRBD2. The CDR3 extends over 19 amino acids. V shed 5 bases, J shed 2 bases, and the junction held 16 bases outside the gene matches. Germline lookup yields CDR1 KGHDR and CDR2 SFDVKD. CDR3 sequence reads: CATSGGLAGFPAYTDTQYF. Written as DNA, the CDR3 is TGTGCCACCAGTGGAGGGCTAGCGGGGTTCCCAGCTTACACAGATACGCAGTATTTT.

This clone showed up just once. V gene TRBV27 combines with J gene TRBJ1-3; 7 bases line up with TRBD1. The V gene's germline CDR1 is MNHEY and CDR2 SMNVEV (reference sequence). This CDR3 comprises 14 residues. The V and J ends lost 2 bases and 7 bases, in that order; junction bases with no gene match: 5. The CDR3, as DNA: TGTGCCAGCAGTTTAGTCAAGGGGGCGAACACCATATATTTT. Protein sequence: CASSLVKGANTIYF.

This chain connects TRBV19 to TRBJ1-5, with D maybe TRBD1 (6 bases). The CDR3 loop spans 16 amino acids. Germline CDR1 and CDR2: LNHDA and SQIVND (reference sequence). The V and J ends lost 5 bases and 0 bases respectively, with 14 bases between them. CDR3 coding DNA: TGTGCCAGTAGTGCCGGACAGTATTATAGCAATCAGCCCCAGCATTTT. It translates to CASSAGQYYSNQPQHF.

The rearrangement uses TRBV18 and TRBJ1-4; 9 bases match TRBD1. This CDR3 contains 13 residues. Germline CDR1 is KGHSH and CDR2 is LQKENI. Trimming at V came to 9 bases and at J to 8 bases, leaving 7 bases not matched to a gene. CDR3 protein: CASRGQGDEKLFF. In nucleotides, the CDR3 is TGTGCCAGTCGGGGACAGGGAGACGAAAAACTGTTTTTT.